These 15 T cell receptor beta chains originate from one sample sequenced in a study of cytomegalovirus exposure and HLA in healthy donors. TCRdb's copy holds only in-frame clones and misses some; the assay was immunoSEQ multiplex PCR. This table has about 47,000 clones, approximately 90% appearing once. Specimen: PBMCs. Receptors were obtained from a young man in good health and CMV-seronegative.

This chain links TRBV11-2 with TRBJ2-7; D unclear. Per germline, CDR1 SGHAT and CDR2 FQNNGV. CDR3 length: 13 amino acids. The germline V and J ends were trimmed by 5 bases and 0 bases, with 8 bases remaining between them. CDR3 in DNA: TGTGCCAGCAGCACCCCTAGCTCCTACGAGCAGTACTTC. It codes for CASSTPSSYEQYF.

The CDR3 DNA is TGTGCCACCGTGACGGGACTAGCGGGAGCCTCAGATACGCAGTATTTT. It yields the protein CATVTGLAGASDTQYF. V usage is TRBV10-3 and J usage is TRBJ2-3; TRBD2 matches 14 bases. The CDR3 sequence is 16 residues long. In germline, CDR1 is ENHRY, CDR2 SYGVKD. V was clipped by 10 bases and J by 4 bases; unmatched bases: 10.

The V and J genes are TRBV18 and TRBJ2-3; D possibly corresponds to TRBD1 (5 bases). CDR1 is KGHSH and CDR2 is LQKENI in the germline V gene. This CDR3 has 16 amino acids. Trimming removed 3 bases at V and 4 bases at J, with 17 bases between. CDR3 coding DNA: TGTGCCAGCTCACCCCCGAGCAGGGTTGCCGCAGATACGCAGTATTTT. As protein: CASSPPSRVAADTQYF.

V and J are TRBV6-5 and TRBJ2-1; 7 bases are shared with TRBD2. CDR1 is MNHEY and CDR2 is SVGAGI in the germline V gene. With 7 bases clipped from V and 7 bases from J, the junction kept 7 bases outside the gene matches. This CDR3 has 13 residues. The CDR3 DNA follows: TGTGCCAGCATCCCGGGAGGTAGAAATGAGCAGTTCTTC. Residues: CASIPGGRNEQFF.

The V call is TRBV6-5, the J call TRBJ2-7, with D unresolved. V shed 5 bases and J shed 3 bases, with 8 bases lying between them. Germline V gene lookup returns CDR1 MNHEY and CDR2 SVGAGI. The CDR3 runs to 12 residues. The CDR3: CASSRGGYEQYF. The CDR3 DNA sequence: TGTGCCAGCAGTCGCGGCGGCTACGAGCAGTACTTC.

This chain joins TRBV5-6 and TRBJ2-5; possible D gene TRBD2, 6 bases. V lost 7 bases and J lost 5, with 12 bases in between. The CDR3 is made up of 12 amino acids. Germline V gene sequence: CDR1 SGHDT, CDR2 YYEEEE. The CDR3 sequence is CASDPAGETQYF. CDR3 in DNA: TGTGCCAGCGACCCGGCGGGGGAGACCCAGTACTTC. Drawing the rest from reference TRBV5-6 and TRBJ2-5, the complete variable domain is DAGVTQSPTHLIKTRGQQVTLRCSPKSGHDTVSWYQQALGQGPQFIFQYYEEEERQRGNFPDRFSGHQFPNYSSELNVNALLLGDSALYLCASDPAGETQYFGPGTRLLVL.

The V and J genes are TRBV27 and TRBJ2-7; 8 bases map to TRBD1. J was trimmed by 3 bases and V by 5 bases; bases with no gene match: 21. Germline CDR1 is MNHEY and CDR2 is SMNVEV (reference sequence). The CDR3 has 19 residues. DNA for the CDR3: TGTGCCAGCAGTCCCCTTACCGGGACAGGCACTCGGCCCCACTACGAGCAGTACTTC. It yields the protein CASSPLTGTGTRPHYEQYF.

This chain uses TRBV28 with TRBJ1-2; 8 positions agree with TRBD1. CDR3 length: 13 amino acids. Trimming removed 6 bases from V and 8 bases from J; junction bases left unmatched: 8. The germline V gene encodes CDR1 MDHEN and CDR2 SYDVKM. This CDR3 reads CASRIDRGEGYTF. CDR3 nucleotide sequence: TGTGCCAGCAGAATAGACAGGGGCGAAGGCTACACCTTC.

The chain is built from TRBV28 and TRBJ2-5; D is uncertain. CDR1 and CDR2 from the germline V gene are MDHEN and SYDVKM. Trimming took 3 bases from V and 3 from J, leaving 11 bases between them. This CDR3 contains 14 residues. The CDR3 DNA is TGTGCCAGCAGTTTTTCAGTCAGGAAAGAGACCCAGTACTTC. As protein: CASSFSVRKETQYF.

The rearrangement links TRBV6-6 to TRBJ2-1; a possible D gene is TRBD2 (6 bases). Germline lookup yields CDR1 MNHNY and CDR2 SVGAGI (reference sequence). V was trimmed by 10 bases and J by 3 bases, leaving 16 bases between them. This CDR3 spans 14 amino acids. The CDR3 here is CATRAGTSYNEQFF. CDR3 in DNA: TGTGCCACCCGGGCGGGGACCAGCTACAATGAGCAGTTCTTC.

The chain has TRBV7-2 and TRBJ2-5; TRBD2 matches 8 bases. The V segment lost 5 bases and the J segment 0 bases; nucleotides outside the gene matches: 5. This CDR3 comprises 15 residues. Germline assignment: CDR1 SGHTA and CDR2 FQGNSA. Here the CDR3 DNA reads TGTGCCAGCAGCAATAGCGGGGCGTACCAAGAGACCCAGTACTTC. As protein: CASSNSGAYQETQYF.

V and J are TRBV27 and TRBJ2-7; 7 bases align to TRBD2. Germline CDR1 is MNHEY and CDR2 is SMNVEV (reference sequence). V trimming: 6 bases; J trimming: 2 bases; junction bases outside the gene matches: 7. The CDR3 runs to 14 residues. CDR3 sequence (DNA): TGTGCCAGCAGGACAACTAGCGACCCCTACGAGCAGTACTTC. Amino acids: CASRTTSDPYEQYF.

V is TRBV4-3 and J is TRBJ1-1, with D tentatively TRBD1 (5 bases). Trimming shortened V by 1 base and J by 0 bases, and 9 bases separated the two germline ends. Germline V lookup: CDR1 LGHNA, CDR2 YSLEER. The CDR3 runs 15 residues. CDR3 nucleotide sequence: TGCGCCAGCAGCCAAGGGCCAGGGCTGAACACTGAAGCTTTCTTT. Its protein is CASSQGPGLNTEAFF.

The chain is built from TRBV11-1 and TRBJ2-2, with TRBD1 identical over 9 bases. The CDR3 has 15 residues. Germline-derived CDR1 and CDR2 are SGHAT and FQDESV (reference sequence). Losses at the gene ends were 5 bases for V and 7 bases for J; bases not matched to a gene: 8. CDR3 nucleotide sequence: TGTGCCAGCAGCACGGACAGGGGAAAGAGCGGGGAGCTGTTTTTT. It yields the protein CASSTDRGKSGELFF.

The chain carries TRBV5-8 and TRBJ2-1; 10 nucleotides line up with TRBD2. Germline-derived CDR1 and CDR2 are SGHTS and YDEGEE. The CDR3 runs 17 residues. Trimming at V came to 3 bases and at J to 1 base, leaving 7 bases not matched to a gene. Here the CDR3 reads CASSSSGRAGSYNEQFF. The CDR3 nucleotides read TGTGCCAGCAGCTCAAGCGGGAGGGCCGGGTCCTACAATGAGCAGTTCTTC.